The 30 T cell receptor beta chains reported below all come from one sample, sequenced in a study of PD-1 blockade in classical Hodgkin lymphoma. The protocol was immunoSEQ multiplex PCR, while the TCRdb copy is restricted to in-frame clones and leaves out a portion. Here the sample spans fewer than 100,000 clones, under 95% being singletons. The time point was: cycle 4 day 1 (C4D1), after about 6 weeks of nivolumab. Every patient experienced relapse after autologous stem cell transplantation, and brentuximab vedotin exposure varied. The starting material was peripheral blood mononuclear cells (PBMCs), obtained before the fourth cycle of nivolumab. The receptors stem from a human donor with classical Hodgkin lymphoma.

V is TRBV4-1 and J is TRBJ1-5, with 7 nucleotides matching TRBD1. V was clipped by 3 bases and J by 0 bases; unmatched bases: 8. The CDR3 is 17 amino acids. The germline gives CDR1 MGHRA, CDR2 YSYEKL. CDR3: CASSHGTDLYSNQPQHF. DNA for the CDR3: TGCGCCAGCAGCCACGGGACAGACCTTTATAGCAATCAGCCCCAGCATTTT.

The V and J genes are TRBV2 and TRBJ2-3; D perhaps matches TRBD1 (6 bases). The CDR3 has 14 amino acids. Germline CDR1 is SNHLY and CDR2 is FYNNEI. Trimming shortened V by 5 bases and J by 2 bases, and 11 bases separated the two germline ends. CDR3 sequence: CASSWDISTDTQYF. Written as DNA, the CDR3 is TGTGCCAGCAGTTGGGACATATCCACAGATACGCAGTATTTT. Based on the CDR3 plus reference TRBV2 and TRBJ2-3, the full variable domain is EPEVTQTPSHQVTQMGQEVILRCVPISNHLYFYWYRQILGQKVEFLVSFYNNEISEKSEIFDDQFSVERPDGSNFTLKIRSTKLEDSAMYFCASSWDISTDTQYFGPGTRLTVL.

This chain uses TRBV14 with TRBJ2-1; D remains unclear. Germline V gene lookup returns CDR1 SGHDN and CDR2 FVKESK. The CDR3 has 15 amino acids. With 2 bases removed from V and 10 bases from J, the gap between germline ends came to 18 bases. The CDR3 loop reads CASSQIGVVLSEQFF. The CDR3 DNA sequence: TGTGCCAGCAGCCAAATTGGGGTAGTCCTAAGCGAGCAGTTCTTC.

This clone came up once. As DNA, the CDR3 is TGTGCCAGCAGTTTCGGCCTTAACACTGAAGCTTTCTTT. Amino acids: CASSFGLNTEAFF. The J gene is TRBJ1-1, the V gene TRBV28; D gene uncertain. CDR1 and CDR2 from the germline V gene are MDHEN and SYDVKM. The CDR3 is 13 residues long. V was pared by 3 bases and J by 2 bases, with 7 bases between.

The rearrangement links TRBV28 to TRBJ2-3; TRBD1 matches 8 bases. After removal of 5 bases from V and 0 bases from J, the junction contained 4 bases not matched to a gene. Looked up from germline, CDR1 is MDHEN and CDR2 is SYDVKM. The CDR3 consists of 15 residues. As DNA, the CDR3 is TGTGCCAGCAGTCCCCAGGGGGCTAGCACAGATACGCAGTATTTT. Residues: CASSPQGASTDTQYF.

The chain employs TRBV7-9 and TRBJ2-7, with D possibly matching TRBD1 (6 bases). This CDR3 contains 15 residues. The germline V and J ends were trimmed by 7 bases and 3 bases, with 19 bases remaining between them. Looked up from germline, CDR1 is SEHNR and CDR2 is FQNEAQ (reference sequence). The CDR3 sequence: CASNDAADSLYEQYF. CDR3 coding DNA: TGTGCCAGCAACGATGCTGCGGACAGCCTCTACGAGCAGTACTTC.

The CDR3 loop reads CASSQPTSGRRNEQFF. As DNA, the CDR3 is TGTGCCAGCAGTCAACCGACTAGCGGGAGACGAAATGAGCAGTTCTTC. The J gene is TRBJ2-1, the V gene TRBV6-6, with 12 bases fitting TRBD2. Unmatched junction bases numbered 9, after V lost 5 bases and J lost 7 bases. The CDR3 consists of 16 residues. Germline V gene lookup returns CDR1 MNHNY and CDR2 SVGAGI (reference sequence).

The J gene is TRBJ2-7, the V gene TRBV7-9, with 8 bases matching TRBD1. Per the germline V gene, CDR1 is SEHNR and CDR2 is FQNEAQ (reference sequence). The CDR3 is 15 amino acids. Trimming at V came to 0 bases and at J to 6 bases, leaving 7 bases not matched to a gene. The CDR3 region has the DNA TGTGCCAGCAGCTTAGCGGACAGGGAGTCTAGCGAGCAGTACTTC. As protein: CASSLADRESSEQYF.

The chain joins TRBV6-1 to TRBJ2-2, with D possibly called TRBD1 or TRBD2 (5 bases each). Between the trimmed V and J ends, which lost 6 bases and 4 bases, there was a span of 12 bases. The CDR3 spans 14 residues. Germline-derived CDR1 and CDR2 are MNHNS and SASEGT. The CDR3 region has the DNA TGTGCCAGCAGGGGTCCTGGGGGCACCGGGGAGCTGTTTTTT. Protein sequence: CASRGPGGTGELFF.

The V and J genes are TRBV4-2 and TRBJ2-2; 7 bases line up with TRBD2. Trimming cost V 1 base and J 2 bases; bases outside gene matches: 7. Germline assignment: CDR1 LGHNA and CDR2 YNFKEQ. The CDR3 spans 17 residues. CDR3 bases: TGTGCCAGCAGCCAAGTGGCGAGCGGGATTAACACCGGGGAGCTGTTTTTT. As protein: CASSQVASGINTGELFF.

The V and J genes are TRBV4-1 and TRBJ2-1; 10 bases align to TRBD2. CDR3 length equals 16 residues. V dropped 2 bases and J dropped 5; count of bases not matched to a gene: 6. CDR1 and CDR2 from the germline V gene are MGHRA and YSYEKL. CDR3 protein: CASSQPSSGSHNEQFF. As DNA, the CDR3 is TGCGCCAGCAGCCAACCTTCTAGCGGGAGTCACAATGAGCAGTTCTTC.

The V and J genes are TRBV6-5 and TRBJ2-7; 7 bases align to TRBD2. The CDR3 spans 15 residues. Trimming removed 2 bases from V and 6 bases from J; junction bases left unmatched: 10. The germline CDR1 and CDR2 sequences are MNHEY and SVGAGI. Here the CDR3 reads CASSYRGSISGEQYF. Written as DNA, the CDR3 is TGTGCCAGCAGTTACCGCGGGAGTATTTCGGGCGAGCAGTACTTC.

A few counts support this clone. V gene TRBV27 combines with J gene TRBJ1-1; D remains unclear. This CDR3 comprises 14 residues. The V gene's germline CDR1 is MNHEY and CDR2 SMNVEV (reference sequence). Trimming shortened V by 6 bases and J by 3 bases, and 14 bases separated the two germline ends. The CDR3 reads CASRLLRMDTEAFF. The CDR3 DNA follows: TGTGCCAGCAGATTACTTAGAATGGACACTGAAGCTTTCTTT.

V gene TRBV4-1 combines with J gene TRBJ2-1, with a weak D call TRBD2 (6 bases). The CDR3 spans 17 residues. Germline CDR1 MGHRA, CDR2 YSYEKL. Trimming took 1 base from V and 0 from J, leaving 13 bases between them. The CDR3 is CASSQGRGRSSYNEQFF. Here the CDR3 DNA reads TGCGCCAGCAGCCAAGGGAGGGGCAGGAGCTCCTACAATGAGCAGTTCTTC.

The chain's CDR3 is CAWNGHGSYNEQFF. The CDR3, as DNA: TGTGCCTGGAACGGACATGGCTCCTACAATGAGCAGTTCTTC. This chain connects TRBV30 to TRBJ2-1; TRBD1 is a possible D gene (5 bases). CDR3 length: 14 amino acids. CDR1 is GTSNPN, CDR2 SVGIG, per germline (reference sequence). V was clipped by 4 bases and J by 0 bases, with 10 bases between them.

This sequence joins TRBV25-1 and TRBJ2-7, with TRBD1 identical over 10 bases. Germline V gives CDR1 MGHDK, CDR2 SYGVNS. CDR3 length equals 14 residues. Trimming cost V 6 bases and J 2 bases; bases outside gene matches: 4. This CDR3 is CASREGQGPYEQYF. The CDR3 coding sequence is TGTGCCAGCAGGGAGGGACAGGGGCCCTACGAGCAGTACTTC.

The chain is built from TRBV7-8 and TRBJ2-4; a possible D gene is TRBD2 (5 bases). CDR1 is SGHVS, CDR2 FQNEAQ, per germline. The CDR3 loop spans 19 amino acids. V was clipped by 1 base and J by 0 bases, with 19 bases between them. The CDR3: CASSLVGRGFAGAKNIQYF. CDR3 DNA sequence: TGTGCCAGCAGCTTAGTTGGCCGGGGATTTGCGGGAGCCAAAAACATTCAGTACTTC.

CDR3 region: CARQVGDSPLHF. The DNA for the CDR3 is TGTGCCCGCCAAGTTGGGGATTCACCCCTCCACTTT. The genes are TRBV30 and TRBJ1-6, with D unclear. Per the germline V gene, CDR1 is GTSNPN and CDR2 is SVGIG (reference sequence). The CDR3 sequence is 12 residues long. V was pared by 8 bases and J by 8 bases, with 13 bases between.

The CDR3 here is CSARDPGRSFF. DNA of the CDR3: TGCAGTGCTAGAGATCCCGGGCGTTCGTTCTTC. V and J are TRBV20-1 and TRBJ2-1; D not certain. Germline V gene data show CDR1 as DFQATT and CDR2 as SNEGSKA (reference sequence). V lost 0 bases and J lost 15, with 12 bases in between. The CDR3 loop spans 11 amino acids.

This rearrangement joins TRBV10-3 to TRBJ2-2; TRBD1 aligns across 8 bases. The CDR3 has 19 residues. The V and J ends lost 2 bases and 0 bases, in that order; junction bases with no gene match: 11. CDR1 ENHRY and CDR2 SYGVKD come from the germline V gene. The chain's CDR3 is CAISEASRPRGPNTGELFF. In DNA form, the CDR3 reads TGTGCCATCAGTGAGGCATCGCGCCCCAGGGGGCCGAACACCGGGGAGCTGTTTTTT.

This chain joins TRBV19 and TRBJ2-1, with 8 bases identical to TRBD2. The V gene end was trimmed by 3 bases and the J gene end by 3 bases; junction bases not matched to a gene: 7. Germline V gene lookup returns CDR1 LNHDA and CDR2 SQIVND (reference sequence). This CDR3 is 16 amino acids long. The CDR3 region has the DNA TGTGCCAGTAGTATGGGTAGCGGGGCCAACTACAATGAGCAGTTCTTC. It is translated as CASSMGSGANYNEQFF.

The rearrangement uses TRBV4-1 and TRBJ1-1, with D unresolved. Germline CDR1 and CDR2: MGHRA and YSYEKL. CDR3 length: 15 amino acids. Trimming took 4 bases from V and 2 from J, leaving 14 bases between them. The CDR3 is CASSPQVGVNTEAFF. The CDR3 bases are TGCGCCAGCAGCCCCCAGGTGGGCGTTAACACTGAAGCTTTCTTT.

This CDR3 is CAISVGTEAFF. For the CDR3, the DNA is TGTGCCATCAGTGTGGGCACTGAAGCTTTCTTT. V and J are TRBV10-3 and TRBJ1-1; D ambiguous. The CDR3 length is 11 residues. Germline values: CDR1 ENHRY, CDR2 SYGVKD. Trimming left V 4 bases short and J 4 bases short, with 4 bases between.

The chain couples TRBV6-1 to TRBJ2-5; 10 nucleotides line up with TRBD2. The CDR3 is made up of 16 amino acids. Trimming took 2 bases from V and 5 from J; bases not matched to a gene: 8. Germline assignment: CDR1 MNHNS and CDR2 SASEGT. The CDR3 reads CASSERLAGEVETQYF. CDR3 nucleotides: TGTGCCAGCAGTGAAAGGCTAGCGGGAGAAGTTGAGACCCAGTACTTC.

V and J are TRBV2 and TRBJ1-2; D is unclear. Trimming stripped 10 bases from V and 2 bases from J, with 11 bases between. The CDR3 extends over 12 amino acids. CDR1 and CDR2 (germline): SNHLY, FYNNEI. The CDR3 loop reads CATTGVNYGYTF. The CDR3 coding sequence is TGTGCCACCACGGGAGTGAACTATGGCTACACCTTC.

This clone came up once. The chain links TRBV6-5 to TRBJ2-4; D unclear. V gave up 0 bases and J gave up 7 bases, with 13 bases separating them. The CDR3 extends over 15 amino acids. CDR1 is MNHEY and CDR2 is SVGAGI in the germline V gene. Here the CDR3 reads CASSYSKGHRNIQYF. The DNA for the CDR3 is TGTGCCAGCAGTTACTCGAAAGGGCATAGGAACATTCAGTACTTC.

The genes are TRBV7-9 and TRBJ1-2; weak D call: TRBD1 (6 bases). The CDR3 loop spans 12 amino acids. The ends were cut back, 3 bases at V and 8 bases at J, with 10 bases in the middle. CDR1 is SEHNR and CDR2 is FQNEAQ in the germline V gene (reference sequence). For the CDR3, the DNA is TGTGCCAGCAGCTTCAACAGGGACGGCTACACCTTC. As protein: CASSFNRDGYTF.

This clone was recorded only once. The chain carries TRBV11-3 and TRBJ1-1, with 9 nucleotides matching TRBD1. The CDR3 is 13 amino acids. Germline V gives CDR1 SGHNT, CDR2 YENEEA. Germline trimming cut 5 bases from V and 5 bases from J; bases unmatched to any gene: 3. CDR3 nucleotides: TGTGCCAGCAGCCTACAGGGGGCAACTGAAGCTTTCTTT. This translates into CASSLQGATEAFF.

The CDR3 sequence is CASSQEGGANYEQYF. The CDR3 DNA is TGCGCCAGCAGCCAAGAAGGGGGGGCGAACTACGAGCAGTACTTC. This chain uses TRBV4-1 with TRBJ2-7; possible D gene TRBD2, 7 bases. CDR3 length: 15 amino acids. The V gene's germline CDR1 is MGHRA and CDR2 YSYEKL. Trimming removed 0 bases from V and 3 bases from J, with 12 bases in between.

CDR3 sequence reads: CASSGTGSGEQYF. CDR3 DNA: TGTGCCAGCAGCGGGACAGGCTCGGGCGAGCAGTACTTC. The chain links TRBV2 to TRBJ2-7; 8 bases match TRBD1. With V trimmed by 6 bases and J by 6 bases, 7 bases remained unmatched. The CDR3 loop spans 13 amino acids. Germline CDR1 reads SNHLY; CDR2 reads FYNNEI. Full variable domain (remainder filled in from reference TRBV2 and TRBJ2-7): EPEVTQTPSHQVTQMGQEVILRCVPISNHLYFYWYRQILGQKVEFLVSFYNNEISEKSEIFDDQFSVERPDGSNFTLKIRSTKLEDSAMYFCASSGTGSGEQYFGPGTRLTVT.